Only one count was recorded for the clone carrying this T cell receptor beta chain. Antigen unknown. cDNA prepared by RNA extraction and subsequent reverse transcription served as the template for sequencing. Some clones are missing from TCRdb's copy, which holds only in-frame ones; the method was immunoSEQ multiplex PCR. The sample shows about 150,000 clones, about 90% of them seen only once. This sample was taken from a study of CD8+ T cells in alopecia areata. General study findings and limits: In scalp samples, resident alphabeta T cells of normal skin are also sequenced. Lesional scalp, especially alopecia totalis/universalis, showed higher clonality than normal scalp.

In germline, CDR1 is MNHNS, CDR2 SASEGT. Trimming removed 6 bases from V and 3 bases from J, with 18 bases in between. The CDR3 is made up of 17 amino acids. The origin of this receptor is a human donor with alopecia areata. The chain employs TRBV6-1 and TRBJ1-6, with D perhaps TRBD1 (5 bases). The specimen comprised CD8+ T cells sorted from blood, sampled at week 0. The CDR3 protein is CASSENPEGYYNSPLHF. The CDR3 DNA reads as TGTGCCAGCAGCGAAAACCCGGAGGGGTACTATAATTCACCCCTCCACTTT.